This TCR beta chain was documented in a study of blood T cell repertoires in COVID-19. Data came from immunoSEQ multiplex PCR; TCRdb stores just in-frame clones and leaves some out. Found here are 400,000 to 450,000 clones, around 91% of them singletons; the top ten hold roughly 1.1%. The sequence was collected from a man between 25 and 39 years old who had recovered from COVID-19. Sequencing was done on a sample of PBMCs or T cells enriched from blood (not recorded which).

CDR3 in amino acids: CASSPDYYPGNTRGYTF. The DNA for the CDR3 is TGTGCCAGCTCACCCGATTATTACCCGGGAAACACCAGGGGCTACACCTTC. The chain carries TRBV18 and TRBJ1-2; D unresolved. Deletions cut 3 bases from V and 8 bases from J, with 25 bases between. Germline CDR1 reads KGHSH; CDR2 reads LQKENI. The CDR3 is 17 residues long.